This T cell receptor beta chain comes out of a study of graft-versus-host responses after intestinal transplantation. Study background: Multivisceral, liver-intestinal, or isolated intestinal grafts were transplanted into recipients. Among the recipients, all got anti-thymocyte globulin induction and then tacrolimus and steroids for about 3 years. Points from the study as a whole: The recipient marrow held GvH clones, and some of them showed up first in ileum or blood. Subjects displaying graft-donor T cell macrochimerism possessed elevated graft-versus-host to host-versus-graft clonal ratios inside allografts.

V shed 0 bases and J shed 6 bases, with 9 bases lying between them. This CDR3 is built from 13 residues. In germline, CDR1 is LGHNA, CDR2 YSLEER. There are a few counts of this clone. The method was immunoSEQ multiplex PCR; TCRdb's version includes in-frame clones alone and lacks a portion of them. The repertoire holds approximately 18,000 clones, with roughly a third as singletons. The sample consisted of alloreactive CD4+ T cells from a mixed lymphocyte reaction culture, taken before transplantation. Documented subset: CFSE-low proliferating T cells sorted from approximately 6-day pre-transplant mixed lymphocyte reaction (GvH or HvG direction). V and J are TRBV4-3 and TRBJ2-7; D not certain. This sequence originates from a human patient who was an organ donor for intestinal transplantation. The DNA for the CDR3 is TGCGCCAGCAGCCAAGAGGTACGACGCGAGCAGTACTTC. Amino acid sequence: CASSQEVRREQYF.